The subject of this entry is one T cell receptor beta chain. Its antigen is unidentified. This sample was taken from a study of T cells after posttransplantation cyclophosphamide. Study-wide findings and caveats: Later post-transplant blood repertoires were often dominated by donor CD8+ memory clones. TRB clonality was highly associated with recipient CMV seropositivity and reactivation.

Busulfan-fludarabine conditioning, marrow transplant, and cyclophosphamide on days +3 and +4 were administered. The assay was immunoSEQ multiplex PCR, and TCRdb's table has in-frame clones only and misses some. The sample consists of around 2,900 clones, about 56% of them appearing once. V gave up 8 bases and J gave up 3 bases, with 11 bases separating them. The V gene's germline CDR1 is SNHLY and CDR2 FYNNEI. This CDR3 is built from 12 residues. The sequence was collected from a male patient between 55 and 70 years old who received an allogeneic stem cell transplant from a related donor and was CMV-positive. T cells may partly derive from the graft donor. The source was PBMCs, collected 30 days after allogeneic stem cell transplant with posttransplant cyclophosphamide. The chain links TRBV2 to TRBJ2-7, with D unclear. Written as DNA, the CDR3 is TGTGCCAGCGGCACACTACTCTACGAGCAGTACTTC. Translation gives CASGTLLYEQYF.